A single sample gave rise to the 21 T cell receptor beta chains below, sequenced in a study of cytomegalovirus exposure and HLA in healthy donors. Use of 60 Vbeta and 13 Jbeta primers characterized the PCR. Clones were sequenced by immunoSEQ multiplex PCR, and TCRdb holds only the in-frame ones, with some missing. The data contain over 110,000 clones, roughly 79% of them singletons. Sequences were obtained from PBMCs. The receptors here all came from a woman aged 60-75 years in good health and CMV-seropositive.

This chain links TRBV2 with TRBJ2-3; D remains ambiguous. This CDR3 comprises 14 residues. The germline gives CDR1 SNHLY, CDR2 FYNNEI. Trimming took 6 bases from V and 2 from J, leaving 12 bases between them. CDR3 sequence: CASRLATYTDTQYF. The DNA of the CDR3 is TGTGCCAGCAGACTGGCGACATACACAGATACGCAGTATTTT.

V is TRBV28 and J is TRBJ2-5, with a tentative D call TRBD2 (6 bases). Germline V lookup: CDR1 MDHEN, CDR2 SYDVKM. The CDR3 contains 14 residues. The V end lost 5 bases, the J end lost 5 bases, and 15 bases lay between the germline ends. CDR3 in amino acids: CASSPELEGETQYF. The CDR3 DNA follows: TGTGCCAGCAGTCCCGAGCTGGAGGGGGAGACCCAGTACTTC.

Of note for this clone: One end of the junction does not line up with germline, which may come from a read error. The chain has TRBV29-1 and TRBJ1-1; D remains ambiguous. Per germline, CDR1 SQVTM and CDR2 ANQGSEA. The CDR3 extends over 12 amino acids. The chain's CDR3 is CSVKDGNTEAFF. The DNA for the CDR3 is TGCAGCGTTAAAGACGGGAACACTGAAGCTTTCTTT.

This chain joins TRBV6-6 and TRBJ2-1; the D gene is possibly TRBD2 (5 bases). This CDR3 spans 13 amino acids. The V and J ends lost 5 bases and 5 bases respectively, with 10 bases between them. Germline CDR1 is MNHNY and CDR2 is SVGAGI (reference sequence). CDR3 DNA sequence: TGTGCCAGCAGTCCGCGGACTGACAATGAGCAGTTCTTC. The encoded protein is CASSPRTDNEQFF.

The chain is built from TRBV7-2 and TRBJ2-1, with TRBD2 as a possible D gene (7 bases). CDR3 length equals 17 residues. V lost 1 base and J 6 bases, leaving 19 bases between the germline ends. Germline CDR1 SGHTA, CDR2 FQGNSA. CDR3 region: CASSLVGGQGGFNEQFF. The CDR3 DNA reads as TGTGCCAGCAGCTTAGTGGGGGGGCAGGGTGGGTTCAATGAGCAGTTCTTC.

The chain couples TRBV7-9 to TRBJ2-7; tentatively, D is TRBD1 (6 bases). The DNA end is more similar to TRBJ2-5, so the J call may be wrong. Per the germline V gene, CDR1 is SEHNR and CDR2 is FQNEAQ (reference sequence). This CDR3 has 16 amino acids. The CDR3, as DNA: TGTGCCAGCAGCCCACCCGGACACACAGGGCAAGAGACCCAGTACTTC. This sequence encodes CASSPPGHTGQETQYF.

The table lists this clone with a count of one. CDR3: CASSLQGGGTEAFF. CDR3 bases: TGTGCCAGCAGCTTACAGGGAGGGGGGACTGAAGCTTTCTTT. The chain combines TRBV7-3 with TRBJ1-1; maybe TRBD1 (6 bases). Trimming removed 2 bases from V and 5 bases from J, with 12 bases in between. The length of the CDR3 is 14 residues. Germline-derived CDR1 and CDR2 are SGHTA and FQGTGA. The complete variable domain, with remaining parts taken from reference TRBV7-3 and TRBJ1-1, reads GAGVSQTPSNKVTEKGKYVELRCDPISGHTALYWYRQSLGQGPEFLIYFQGTGAADDSGLPNDRFFAVRPEGSVSTLKIQRTERGDSAVYLCASSLQGGGTEAFFGQGTRLTVV.

The rearrangement uses TRBV11-3 and TRBJ2-3; D perhaps matches TRBD1 (5 bases). V was trimmed by 8 bases and J by 1 base, leaving 10 bases between them. The CDR3 is 13 amino acids. Germline CDR1 reads SGHNT; CDR2 reads YENEEA. The chain's CDR3 is CASQGKGTDTQYF. Here the CDR3 DNA reads TGTGCCAGCCAGGGAAAGGGCACAGATACGCAGTATTTT.

The rearrangement links TRBV4-1 to TRBJ2-2; 9 bases align to TRBD1. This CDR3 is 15 amino acids long. V shed 4 bases, J shed 5 bases, and the junction held 5 bases outside the gene matches. Germline-derived CDR1 and CDR2 are MGHRA and YSYEKL. The CDR3 coding sequence is TGCGCCAGCAGCCTAGGGACAGGGAGGACCGGGGAGCTGTTTTTT. Its translation is CASSLGTGRTGELFF.

This clone was detected only once. The chain joins TRBV5-1 to TRBJ2-7; TRBD1 matches 8 bases. Per germline, CDR1 SGHRS and CDR2 YFSETQ. The CDR3 is 13 residues long. The V and J ends lost 8 bases and 5 bases, in that order; junction bases with no gene match: 9. The CDR3 coding sequence is TGCGCCAGTACCTCCAGGGGGCTCGACGAGCAGTACTTC. Its protein product is CASTSRGLDEQYF.

The chain recombines TRBV9 with TRBJ2-7, with 10 bases identical to TRBD1. V lost 4 bases to trimming and J lost 3 bases; unmatched junction nucleotides: 4. Germline CDR1 SGDLS, CDR2 YYNGEE. The CDR3 is 14 amino acids. CDR3 nucleotide sequence: TGTGCCAGCAGCCCTCGGGACAGGGGCTACGAGCAGTACTTC. Encoded protein: CASSPRDRGYEQYF.

CDR3 region: CASSLRLETTEAFF. In nucleotides, the CDR3 is TGTGCCAGCAGCTTACGGTTGGAGACCACTGAAGCTTTCTTT. The chain uses TRBV7-8 and TRBJ1-1; D is undetermined. Trimming stripped 2 bases from V and 4 bases from J, with 11 bases between. The CDR3 contains 14 residues. Germline V gene data show CDR1 as SGHVS and CDR2 as FQNEAQ.

The chain combines TRBV7-9 with TRBJ1-1; D remains unclear. The germline V and J ends were trimmed by 1 base and 7 bases, with 10 bases remaining between them. This CDR3 has 13 amino acids. Germline CDR1 SEHNR, CDR2 FQNEAQ (reference sequence). CDR3 in amino acids: CASSLDRQDEAFF. DNA for the CDR3: TGTGCCAGCAGCTTAGATAGGCAGGATGAAGCTTTCTTT.

The chain is built from TRBV5-4 and TRBJ2-7; 13 bases align to TRBD2. Germline V gene data show CDR1 as SGHNT and CDR2 as YYREEE (reference sequence). Trimming at V came to 2 bases and at J to 3 bases, leaving 8 bases not matched to a gene. This CDR3 is 17 amino acids long. The CDR3 spells CASSFGSGLAGRYEQYF. In nucleotides, the CDR3 is TGTGCCAGCAGCTTCGGGTCGGGACTAGCGGGACGCTACGAGCAGTACTTC.

This clone was seen once. The J gene is TRBJ2-5, the V gene TRBV6-1; D remains unclear. V dropped 6 bases and J dropped 1 base, with 15 bases sitting between them. This CDR3 spans 15 amino acids. Germline loops: CDR1 MNHNS, CDR2 SASEGT. The DNA for the CDR3 is TGTGCCAGCAGAATCTCTAGGTCCCCCCAAGAGACCCAGTACTTC. It codes for CASRISRSPQETQYF.

The rearrangement joins TRBV7-9 to TRBJ2-3; tentatively, D is TRBD2 (5 bases). The germline gives CDR1 SEHNR, CDR2 FQNEAQ (reference sequence). Trimming stripped 3 bases from V and 2 bases from J, with 12 bases between. This CDR3 is built from 15 residues. The CDR3 DNA reads TGTGCCAGCAGCTTGACGGGGAACCCCACAGATACGCAGTATTTT. Translated: CASSLTGNPTDTQYF. The full variable domain, completed using reference TRBV7-9 and TRBJ2-3, is DTGVSQNPRHKITKRGQNVTFRCDPISEHNRLYWYRQTLGQGPEFLTYFQNEAQLEKSRLLSDRFSAERPKGSFSTLEIQRTEQGDSAMYLCASSLTGNPTDTQYFGPGTRLTVL.

The chain combines TRBV18 with TRBJ2-5; 7 bases match TRBD2. The germline V gene has CDR1 KGHSH and CDR2 LQKENI. The length of the CDR3 is 11 residues. V trimming: 5 bases; J trimming: 9 bases; junction bases outside the gene matches: 3. CDR3 region: CASSSREAQYF. CDR3 in DNA: TGTGCCAGCTCATCCCGGGAGGCCCAGTACTTC.

V is TRBV7-2 and J is TRBJ2-3; 11 bases are shared with TRBD2. The length of the CDR3 is 15 residues. The V and J ends lost 5 bases and 4 bases, in that order; junction bases with no gene match: 5. Germline V gene lookup returns CDR1 SGHTA and CDR2 FQGNSA. CDR3 sequence reads: CASSRLLAGADTQYF. The CDR3 coding sequence is TGTGCCAGCAGCCGATTACTAGCGGGAGCAGATACGCAGTATTTT.

The chain combines TRBV7-9 with TRBJ2-7, with 13 positions matching TRBD2. This CDR3 contains 18 residues. Germline V gene sequence: CDR1 SEHNR, CDR2 FQNEAQ (reference sequence). The ends lost 6 bases at V and 0 bases at J; junction bases unmatched: 11. CDR3 sequence reads: CASRNRTSGRGDSYEQYF. The CDR3 DNA reads as TGTGCCAGCAGGAATAGGACTAGCGGGAGAGGGGACTCCTACGAGCAGTACTTC.

The chain couples TRBV30 to TRBJ2-1; D is ambiguous. CDR3 length: 15 amino acids. Germline V gene lookup returns CDR1 GTSNPN and CDR2 SVGIG (reference sequence). Trimming stripped 1 base from V and 0 bases from J, with 10 bases between. In DNA form, the CDR3 reads TGTGCCTGGAGTGGGAGAGCCCCCTCCTACAATGAGCAGTTCTTC. Translation: CAWSGRAPSYNEQFF.

In this sample, this clone turned up once. The chain combines TRBV5-6 with TRBJ1-2; 9 bases are shared with TRBD1. The CDR3 is 17 residues long. After removal of 1 base from V and 8 bases from J, the junction contained 15 bases not matched to a gene. Per germline, CDR1 SGHDT and CDR2 YYEEEE. The CDR3 is CASSLTGGAEPLGGYTF. CDR3 nucleotide sequence: TGTGCCAGCAGCTTGACAGGGGGCGCAGAACCCCTGGGGGGCTACACCTTC.